The TCR beta chain under discussion was sequenced for a study of shared clonotypes between healthy human individuals. Measured with immunoSEQ multiplex PCR; TCRdb has only the in-frame clones, and not every one. The table records over a million clones, approximately 72% of them present only once. CD4+ cell separation produced CD45RA+ naive and CD45RA-negative memory subsets. Details on this clone: The antigen remains unidentified.

The CDR3 has 15 residues. Per germline, CDR1 SNHLY and CDR2 FYNNEI. Trimming shortened V by 6 bases and J by 0 bases, and 9 bases separated the two germline ends. General study findings and limits: A generally larger estimated richness was seen in naive subsets than in memory subsets. Tissue TCR repertoires likely differ from these blood-only repertoires. Among donors, sharing of clonotypes was expected to be affected by sequencing depth.

Material: memory CD4+ T cells sorted from blood. Subset in this sample: CD45RA-negative fraction. The chain employs TRBV2 and TRBJ2-6, with D possibly TRBD2 on 6 matching bases. This TCR derives from a man aged 18 to 30 in good health. The CDR3 spells CASRVGGSGANVLTF. CDR3 DNA sequence: TGTGCCAGCAGGGTCGGGGGCTCTGGGGCCAACGTCCTGACTTTC.